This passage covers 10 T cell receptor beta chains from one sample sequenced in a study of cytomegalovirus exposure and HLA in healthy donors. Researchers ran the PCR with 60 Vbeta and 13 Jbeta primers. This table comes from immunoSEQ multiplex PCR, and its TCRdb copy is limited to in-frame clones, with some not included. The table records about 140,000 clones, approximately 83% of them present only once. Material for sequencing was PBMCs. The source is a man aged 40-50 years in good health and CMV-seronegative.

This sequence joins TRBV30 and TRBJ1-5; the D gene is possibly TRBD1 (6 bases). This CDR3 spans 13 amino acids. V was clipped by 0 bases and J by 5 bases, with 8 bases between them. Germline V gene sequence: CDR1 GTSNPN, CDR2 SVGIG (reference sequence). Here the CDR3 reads CAWSVRGYQPQHF. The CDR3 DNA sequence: TGTGCCTGGAGTGTCAGGGGATATCAGCCCCAGCATTTT.

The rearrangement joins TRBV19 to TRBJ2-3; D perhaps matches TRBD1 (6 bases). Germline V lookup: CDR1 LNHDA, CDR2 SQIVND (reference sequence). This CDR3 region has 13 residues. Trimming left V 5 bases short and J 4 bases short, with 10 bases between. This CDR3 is CASSPRQADTQYF. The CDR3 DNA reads TGTGCCAGTAGTCCGCGACAGGCAGATACGCAGTATTTT.

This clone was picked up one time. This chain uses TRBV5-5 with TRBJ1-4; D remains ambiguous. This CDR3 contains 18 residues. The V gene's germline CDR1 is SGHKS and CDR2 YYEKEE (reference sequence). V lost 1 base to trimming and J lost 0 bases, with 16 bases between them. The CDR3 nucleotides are TGTGCCAGCAGCTTGTCCGTGGGGAGGGTCCCAACTAATGAAAAACTGTTTTTT. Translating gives CASSLSVGRVPTNEKLFF.

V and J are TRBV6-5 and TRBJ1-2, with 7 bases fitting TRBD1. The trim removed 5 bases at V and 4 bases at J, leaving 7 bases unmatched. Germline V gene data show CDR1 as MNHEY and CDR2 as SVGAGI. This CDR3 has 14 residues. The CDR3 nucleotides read TGTGCCAGCAGTCCAGGGGGAGGCGGCTATGGCTACACCTTC. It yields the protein CASSPGGGGYGYTF.

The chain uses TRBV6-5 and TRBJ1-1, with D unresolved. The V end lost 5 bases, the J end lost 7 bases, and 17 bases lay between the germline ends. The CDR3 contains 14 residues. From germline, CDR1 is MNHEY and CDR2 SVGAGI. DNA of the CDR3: TGTGCCAGCAGTCAGACGCCTCAGGCATGTGAAGCTTTCTTT. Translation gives CASSQTPQACEAFF.

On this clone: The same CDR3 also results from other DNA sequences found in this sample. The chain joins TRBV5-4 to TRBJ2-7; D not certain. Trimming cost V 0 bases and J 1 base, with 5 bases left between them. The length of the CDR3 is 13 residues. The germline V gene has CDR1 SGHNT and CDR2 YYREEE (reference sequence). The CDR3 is CASSLGASYEQYF. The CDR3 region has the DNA TGTGCCAGCAGCTTGGGAGCTTCCTACGAGCAGTACTTC.

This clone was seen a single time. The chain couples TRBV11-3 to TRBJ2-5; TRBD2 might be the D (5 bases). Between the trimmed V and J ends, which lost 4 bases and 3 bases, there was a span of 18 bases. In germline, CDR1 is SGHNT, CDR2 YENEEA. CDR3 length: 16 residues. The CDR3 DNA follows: TGTGCCAGCAGCTCCCCCCATCGGGGTGGCGAAGAGACCCAGTACTTC. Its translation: CASSSPHRGGEETQYF.

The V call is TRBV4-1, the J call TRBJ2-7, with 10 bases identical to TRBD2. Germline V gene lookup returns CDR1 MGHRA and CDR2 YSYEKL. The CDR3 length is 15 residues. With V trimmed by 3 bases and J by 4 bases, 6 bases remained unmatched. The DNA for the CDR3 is TGCGCCAGCAGCCACGAGCGGGGGGGCCAGTACGAGCAGTACTTC. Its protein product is CASSHERGGQYEQYF.

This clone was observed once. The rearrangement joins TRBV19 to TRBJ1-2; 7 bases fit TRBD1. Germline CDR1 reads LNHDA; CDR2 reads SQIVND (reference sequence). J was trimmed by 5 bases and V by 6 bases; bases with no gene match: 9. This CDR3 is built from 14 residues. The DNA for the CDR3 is TGTGCCAGTAGACGTCCAGGGGGGATATATGGCTACACCTTC. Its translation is CASRRPGGIYGYTF.

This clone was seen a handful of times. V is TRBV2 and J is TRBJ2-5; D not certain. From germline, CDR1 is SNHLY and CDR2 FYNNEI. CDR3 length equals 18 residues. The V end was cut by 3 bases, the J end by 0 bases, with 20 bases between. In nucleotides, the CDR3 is TGTGCCAGCAGTGAGGCACCCTTCTTACAGCTTAACCAAGAGACCCAGTACTTC. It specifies CASSEAPFLQLNQETQYF.